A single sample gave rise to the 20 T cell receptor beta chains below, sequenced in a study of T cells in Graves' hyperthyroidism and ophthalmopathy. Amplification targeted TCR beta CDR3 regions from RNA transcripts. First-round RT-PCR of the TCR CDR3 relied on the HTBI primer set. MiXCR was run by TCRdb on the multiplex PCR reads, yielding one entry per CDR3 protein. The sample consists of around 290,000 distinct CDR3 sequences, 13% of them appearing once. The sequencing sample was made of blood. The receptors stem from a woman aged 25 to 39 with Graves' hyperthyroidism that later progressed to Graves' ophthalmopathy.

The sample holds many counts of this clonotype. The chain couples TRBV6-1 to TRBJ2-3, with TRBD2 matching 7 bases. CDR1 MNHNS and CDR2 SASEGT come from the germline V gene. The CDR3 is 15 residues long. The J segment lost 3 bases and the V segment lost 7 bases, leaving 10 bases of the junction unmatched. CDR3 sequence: CASMGAGDTTDTQYF. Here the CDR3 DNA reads TGTGCCAGCATGGGCGCGGGAGACACGACAGATACGCAGTATTTT.

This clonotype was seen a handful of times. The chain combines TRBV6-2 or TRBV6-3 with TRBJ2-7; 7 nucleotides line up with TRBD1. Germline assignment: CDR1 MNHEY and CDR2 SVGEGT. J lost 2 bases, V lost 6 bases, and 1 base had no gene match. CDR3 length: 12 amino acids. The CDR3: CASRDRAYEQYF. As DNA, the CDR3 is TGTGCCAGCAGAGACAGGGCCTACGAGCAGTACTTC.

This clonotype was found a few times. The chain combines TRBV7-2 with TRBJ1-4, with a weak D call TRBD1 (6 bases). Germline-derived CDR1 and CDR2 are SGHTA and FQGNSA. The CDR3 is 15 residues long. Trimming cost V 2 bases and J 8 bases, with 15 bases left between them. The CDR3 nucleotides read TGTGCCAGCAGCTTATCGGGTCACAGGGAGGAAAAACTGTTTTTT. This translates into CASSLSGHREEKLFF.

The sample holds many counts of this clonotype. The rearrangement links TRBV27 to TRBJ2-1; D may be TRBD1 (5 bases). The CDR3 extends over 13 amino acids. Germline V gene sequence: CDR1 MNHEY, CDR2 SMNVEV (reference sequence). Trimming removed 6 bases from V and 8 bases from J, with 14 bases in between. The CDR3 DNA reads TGTGCCAGCAGAGTCCTCCAGGGCGATGAGCAGTTCTTC. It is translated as CASRVLQGDEQFF.

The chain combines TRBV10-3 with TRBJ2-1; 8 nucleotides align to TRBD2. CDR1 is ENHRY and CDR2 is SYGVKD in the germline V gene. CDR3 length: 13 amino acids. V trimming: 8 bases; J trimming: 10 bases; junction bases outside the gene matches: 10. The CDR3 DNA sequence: TGTGCCATCCGGAATTTAGCGGGACGGGAGCAGTTCTTC. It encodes CAIRNLAGREQFF.

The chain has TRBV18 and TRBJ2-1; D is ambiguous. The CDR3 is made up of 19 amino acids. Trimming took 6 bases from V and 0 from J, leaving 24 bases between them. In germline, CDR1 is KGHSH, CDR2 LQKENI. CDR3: CASSPRVPSTASSYNEQFF. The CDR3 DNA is TGTGCCAGCTCGCCCCGGGTCCCCTCGACTGCTAGCTCCTACAATGAGCAGTTCTTC.

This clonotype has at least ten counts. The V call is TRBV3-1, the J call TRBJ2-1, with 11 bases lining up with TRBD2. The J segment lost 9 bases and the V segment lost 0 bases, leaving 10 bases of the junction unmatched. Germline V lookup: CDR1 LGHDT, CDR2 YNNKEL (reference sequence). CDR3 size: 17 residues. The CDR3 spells CASSQEQSSGRMVEQFF. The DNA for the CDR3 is TGTGCCAGCAGCCAAGAGCAGTCTAGCGGGAGGATGGTTGAGCAGTTCTTC.

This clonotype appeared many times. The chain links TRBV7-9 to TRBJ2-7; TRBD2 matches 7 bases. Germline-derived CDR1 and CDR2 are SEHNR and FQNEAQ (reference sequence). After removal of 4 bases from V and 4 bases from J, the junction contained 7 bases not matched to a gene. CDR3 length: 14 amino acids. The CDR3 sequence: CASSSRLAPYEQYF. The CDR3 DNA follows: TGTGCCAGCAGCTCCAGACTAGCTCCTTACGAGCAGTACTTC. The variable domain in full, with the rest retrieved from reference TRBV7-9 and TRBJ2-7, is DTGVSQNPRHKITKRGQNVTFRCDPISEHNRLYWYRQTLGQGPEFLTYFQNEAQLEKSRLLSDRFSAERPKGSFSTLEIQRTEQGDSAMYLCASSSRLAPYEQYFGPGTRLTVT.

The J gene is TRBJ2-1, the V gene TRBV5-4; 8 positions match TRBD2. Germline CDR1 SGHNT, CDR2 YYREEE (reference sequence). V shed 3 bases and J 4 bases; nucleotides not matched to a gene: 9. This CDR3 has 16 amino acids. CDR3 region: CASSSTGGGIYNEQFF. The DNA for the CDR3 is TGTGCCAGCAGCTCTACCGGGGGGGGGATATACAATGAGCAGTTCTTC.

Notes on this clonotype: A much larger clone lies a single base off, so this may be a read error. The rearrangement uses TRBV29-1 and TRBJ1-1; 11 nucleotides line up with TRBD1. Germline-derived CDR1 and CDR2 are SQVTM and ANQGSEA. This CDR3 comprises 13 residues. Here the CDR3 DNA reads TGCAGCGTTACGGGACAGGGGGACACTGAAGCTTCCTTT. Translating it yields CSVTGQGDTEASF. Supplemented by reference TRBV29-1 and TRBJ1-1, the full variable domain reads SAVISQKPSRDICQRGTSLTIQCQVDSQVTMMFWYRQQPGQSLTLIATANQGSEATYESGFVIDKFPISRPNLTFSTLTVSNMSPEDSSIYLCSVTGQGDTEASFGQGTRLTVV.

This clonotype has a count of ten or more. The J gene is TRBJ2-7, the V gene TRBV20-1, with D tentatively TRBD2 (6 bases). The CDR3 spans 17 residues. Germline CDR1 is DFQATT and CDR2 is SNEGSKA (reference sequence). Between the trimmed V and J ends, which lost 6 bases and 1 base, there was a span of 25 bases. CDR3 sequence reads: CSAWDAKKAGLSYEQYF. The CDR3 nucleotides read TGCAGTGCGTGGGACGCCAAGAAGGCGGGACTTTCCTACGAGCAGTACTTC.

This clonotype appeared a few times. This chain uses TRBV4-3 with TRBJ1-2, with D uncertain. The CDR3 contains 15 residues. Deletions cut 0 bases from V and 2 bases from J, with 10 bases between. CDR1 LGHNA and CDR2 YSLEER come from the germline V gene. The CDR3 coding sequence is TGCGCCAGCAGCCAAGATTTTTCCGGGAACTATGGCTACACCTTC. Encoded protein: CASSQDFSGNYGYTF.

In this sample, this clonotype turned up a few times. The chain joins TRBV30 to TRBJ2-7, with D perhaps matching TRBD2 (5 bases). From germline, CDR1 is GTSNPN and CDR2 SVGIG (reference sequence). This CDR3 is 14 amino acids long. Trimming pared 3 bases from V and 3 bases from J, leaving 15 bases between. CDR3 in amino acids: CAWRTKLGLYEQYF. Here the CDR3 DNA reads TGTGCCTGGAGGACCAAGCTAGGACTCTACGAGCAGTACTTC.

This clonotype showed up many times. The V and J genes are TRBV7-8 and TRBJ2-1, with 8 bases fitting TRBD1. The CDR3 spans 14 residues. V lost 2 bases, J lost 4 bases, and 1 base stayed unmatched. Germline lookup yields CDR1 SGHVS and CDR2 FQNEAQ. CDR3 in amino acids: CASSLRDRYNEQFF. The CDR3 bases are TGTGCCAGCAGCTTAAGGGACAGGTACAATGAGCAGTTCTTC. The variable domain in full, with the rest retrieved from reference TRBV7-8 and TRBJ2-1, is GAGVSQSPRYKVAKRGQDVALRCDPISGHVSLFWYQQALGQGPEFLTYFQNEAQLDKSGLPSDRFFAERPEGSVSTLKIQRTQQEDSAVYLCASSLRDRYNEQFFGPGTRLTVL.

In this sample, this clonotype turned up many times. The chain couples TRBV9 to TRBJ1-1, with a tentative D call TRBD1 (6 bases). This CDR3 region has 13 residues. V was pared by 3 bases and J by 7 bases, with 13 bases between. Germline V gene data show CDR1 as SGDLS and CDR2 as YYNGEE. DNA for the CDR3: TGTGCCAGCAGCGACGTGGGGGCTGGTGAAGCTTTCTTT. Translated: CASSDVGAGEAFF.

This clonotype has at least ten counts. The CDR3 spells CSAFSGSSYNEQFF. CDR3 DNA: TGCAGTGCTTTTAGCGGGAGCTCCTACAATGAGCAGTTCTTC. V and J are TRBV20-1 and TRBJ2-1; 9 nucleotides agree with TRBD2. The trim removed 5 bases at V and 0 bases at J, leaving 2 bases unmatched. The CDR3 covers 14 residues. The germline V gene has CDR1 DFQATT and CDR2 SNEGSKA (reference sequence).

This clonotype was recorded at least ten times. The CDR3 region is CASSTWDGVVSGNTEAFF. The CDR3 bases are TGTGCCAGTAGTACCTGGGACGGGGTAGTTTCGGGGAACACTGAAGCTTTCTTT. The chain carries TRBV19 and TRBJ1-1; possibly TRBD1 for D (5 bases). Per germline, CDR1 LNHDA and CDR2 SQIVND (reference sequence). The CDR3 length is 18 residues. V was trimmed by 4 bases and J by 1 base, leaving 22 bases between them.

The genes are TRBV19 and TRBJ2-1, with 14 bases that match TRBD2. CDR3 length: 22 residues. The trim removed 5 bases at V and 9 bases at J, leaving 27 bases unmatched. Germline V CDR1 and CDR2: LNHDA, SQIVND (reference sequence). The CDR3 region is CASSPFNFLGTSGRPMAGEQFF. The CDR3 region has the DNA TGTGCCAGTAGTCCGTTCAATTTTCTCGGGACTAGCGGGAGACCCATGGCAGGTGAGCAGTTCTTC.

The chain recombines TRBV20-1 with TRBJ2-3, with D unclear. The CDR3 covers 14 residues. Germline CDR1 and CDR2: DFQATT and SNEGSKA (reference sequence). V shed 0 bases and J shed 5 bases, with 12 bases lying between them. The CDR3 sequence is CSARDAQSLDTQYF. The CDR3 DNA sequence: TGCAGTGCTAGAGACGCCCAGAGTTTAGATACGCAGTATTTT.

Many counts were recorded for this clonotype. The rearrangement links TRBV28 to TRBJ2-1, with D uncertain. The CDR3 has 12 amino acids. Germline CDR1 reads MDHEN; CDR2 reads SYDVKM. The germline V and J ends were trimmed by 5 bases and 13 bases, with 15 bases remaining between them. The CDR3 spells CASSPGLSDQFF. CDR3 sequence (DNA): TGTGCCAGCAGTCCCGGCCTTAGTGACCAGTTCTTC.